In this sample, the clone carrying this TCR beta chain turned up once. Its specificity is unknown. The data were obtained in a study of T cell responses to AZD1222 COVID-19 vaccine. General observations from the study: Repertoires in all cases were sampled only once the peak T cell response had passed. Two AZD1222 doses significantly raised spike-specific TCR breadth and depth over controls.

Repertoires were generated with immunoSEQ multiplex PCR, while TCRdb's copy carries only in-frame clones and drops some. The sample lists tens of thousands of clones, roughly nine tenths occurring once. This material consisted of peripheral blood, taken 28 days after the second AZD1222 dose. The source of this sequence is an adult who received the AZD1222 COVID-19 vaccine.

CDR3 residues: CASSLEGDYGYTF. The CDR3 bases are TGTGCCAGCAGCCTAGAGGGGGACTATGGCTACACCTTC. The chain combines TRBV5-4 with TRBJ1-2, with a possible D match to TRBD1 (6 bases). V lost 4 bases and J 3 bases, leaving 10 bases between the germline ends. Germline V gene data show CDR1 as SGHNT and CDR2 as YYREEE (reference sequence). The CDR3 spans 13 residues. The variable domain in full, completed from reference TRBV5-4 and TRBJ1-2, reads ETGVTQSPTHLIKTRGQQVTLRCSSQSGHNTVSWYQQALGQGPQFIFQYYREEENGRGNFPPRFSGLQFPNYSSELNVNALELDDSALYLCASSLEGDYGYTFGSGTRLTVV.